This TCR beta chain came from a study of blood T cell repertoires in COVID-19. CDR1 is SGHAT, CDR2 FQNNGV, per germline. The CDR3 is 13 residues long. Trimming left V 3 bases short and J 10 bases short, with 13 bases between. This table comes from immunoSEQ multiplex PCR, and its TCRdb copy is limited to in-frame clones, with some not included. The sample yields 200,000 to 300,000 clones, 80% to 90% seen once. The V and J genes are TRBV11-2 and TRBJ2-1; D perhaps matches TRBD2 (5 bases). The receptor was isolated from a woman older than 75 with COVID-19, enrolled during active disease. The sequencing sample was made of peripheral blood. This chain's CDR3 is CASSFRGREEQFF. The CDR3, as DNA: TGTGCCAGCAGCTTCCGTGGGAGAGAAGAGCAGTTCTTC.